The entry that follows covers one T cell receptor (beta chain) sequence. Its antigen is undetermined. This entry belongs to a study of identical twins. Study-wide points: Beta out-of-frame sequences showed weaker excess twin sharing. Shared out-of-frame alpha sequences (those common to twins) showed excess low generation probability.

A universal primer site arose from template switching, and cDNA bore unique molecular identifiers. TCRdb fed the 5' RACE reads into MiXCR, producing one record per CDR3 protein. There are about 550,000 distinct CDR3 sequences in the sample; 20% to 25% occur only once, and approximately 0.49% lies in the top ten. The CDR3 totals 14 residues. Germline V gives CDR1 SGHDT, CDR2 YYEEEE. V was shortened by 3 bases and J by 5 bases, with 14 bases between the two germline ends. These same data were also listed under a study on yellow fever vaccine responses in identical twins.

The sequenced sample consisted of CD4+ T cells sorted from blood. The rearrangement uses TRBV5-6 and TRBJ2-5; D perhaps matches TRBD1 (6 bases). This receptor was obtained from a woman between 18 and 30 years old in good health. The CDR3 region has the DNA TGTGCCAGCAGCTCGCCTACAGGGACGGAGACCCAGTACTTC. Translating gives CASSSPTGTETQYF.